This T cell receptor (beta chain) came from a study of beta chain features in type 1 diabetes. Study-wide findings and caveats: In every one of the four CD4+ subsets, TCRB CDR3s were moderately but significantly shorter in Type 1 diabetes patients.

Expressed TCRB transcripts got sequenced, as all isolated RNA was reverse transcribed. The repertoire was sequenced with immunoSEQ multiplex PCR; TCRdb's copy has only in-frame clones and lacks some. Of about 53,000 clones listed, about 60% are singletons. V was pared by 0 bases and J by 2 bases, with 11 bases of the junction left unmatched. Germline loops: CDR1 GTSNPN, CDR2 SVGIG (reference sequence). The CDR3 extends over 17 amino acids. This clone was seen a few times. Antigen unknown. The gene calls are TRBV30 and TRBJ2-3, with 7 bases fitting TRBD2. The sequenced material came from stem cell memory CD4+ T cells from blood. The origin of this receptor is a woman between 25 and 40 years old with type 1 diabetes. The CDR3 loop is CAWSVRVSGLDTDTQYF. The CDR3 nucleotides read TGTGCCTGGAGTGTACGGGTTAGCGGGCTCGACACAGATACGCAGTATTTT.